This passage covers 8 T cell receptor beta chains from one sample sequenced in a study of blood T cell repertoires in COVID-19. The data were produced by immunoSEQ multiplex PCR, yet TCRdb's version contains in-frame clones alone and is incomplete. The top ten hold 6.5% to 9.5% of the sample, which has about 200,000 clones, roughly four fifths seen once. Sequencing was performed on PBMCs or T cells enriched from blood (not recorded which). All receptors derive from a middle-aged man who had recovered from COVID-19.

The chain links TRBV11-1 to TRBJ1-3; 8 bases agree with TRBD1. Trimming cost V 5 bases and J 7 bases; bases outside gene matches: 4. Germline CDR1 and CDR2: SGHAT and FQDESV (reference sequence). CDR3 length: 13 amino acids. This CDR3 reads CASSLDRANTIYF. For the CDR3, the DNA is TGTGCCAGCAGCCTGGACAGGGCCAACACCATATATTTT.

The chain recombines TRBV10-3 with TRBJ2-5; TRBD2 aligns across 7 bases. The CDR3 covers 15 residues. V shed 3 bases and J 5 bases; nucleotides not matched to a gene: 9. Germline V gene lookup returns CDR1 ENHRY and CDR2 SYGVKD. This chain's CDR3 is CAISDGLAEGETQYF. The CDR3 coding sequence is TGTGCCATCAGTGACGGGCTAGCGGAGGGGGAGACCCAGTACTTC.

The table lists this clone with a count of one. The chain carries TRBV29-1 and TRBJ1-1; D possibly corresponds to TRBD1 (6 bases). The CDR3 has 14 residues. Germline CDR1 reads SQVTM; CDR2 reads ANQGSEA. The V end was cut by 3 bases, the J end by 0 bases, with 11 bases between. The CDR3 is CSVDGQRLNTEAFF. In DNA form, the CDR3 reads TGCAGCGTTGACGGACAGAGACTGAACACTGAAGCTTTCTTT.

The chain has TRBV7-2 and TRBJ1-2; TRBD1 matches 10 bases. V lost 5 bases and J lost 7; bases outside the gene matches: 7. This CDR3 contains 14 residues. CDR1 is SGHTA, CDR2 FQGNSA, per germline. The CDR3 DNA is TGTGCCAGCAGCCGGGGACAGGGGACGGGTGGCTACACCTTC. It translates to CASSRGQGTGGYTF. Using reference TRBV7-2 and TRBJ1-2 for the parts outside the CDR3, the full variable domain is GAGVSQSPSNKVTEKGKDVELRCDPISGHTALYWYRQSLGQGLEFLIYFQGNSAPDKSGLPSDRFSAERTGGSVSTLTIQRTQQEDSAVYLCASSRGQGTGGYTFGSGTRLTVV.

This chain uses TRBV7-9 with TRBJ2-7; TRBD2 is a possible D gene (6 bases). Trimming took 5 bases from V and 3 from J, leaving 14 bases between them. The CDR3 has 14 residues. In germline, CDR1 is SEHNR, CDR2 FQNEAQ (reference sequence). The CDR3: CASSPGTPDYEQYF. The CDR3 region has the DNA TGTGCCAGCAGCCCCGGGACTCCGGACTACGAGCAGTACTTC.

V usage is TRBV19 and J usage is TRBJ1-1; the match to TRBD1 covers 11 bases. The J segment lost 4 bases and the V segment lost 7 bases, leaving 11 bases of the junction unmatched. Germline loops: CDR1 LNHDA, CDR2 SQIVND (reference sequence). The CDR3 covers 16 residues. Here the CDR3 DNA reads TGTGCCAGTAACCCAAACCCCGGGACAGGGGGCACTGAAGCTTTCTTT. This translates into CASNPNPGTGGTEAFF.

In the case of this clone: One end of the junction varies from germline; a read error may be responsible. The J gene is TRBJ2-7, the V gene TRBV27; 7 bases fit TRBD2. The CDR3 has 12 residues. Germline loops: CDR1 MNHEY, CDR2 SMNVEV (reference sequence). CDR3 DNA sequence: TGTGCCAGTAGTTTCGGGGGGAGTGAGCAGTACTTC. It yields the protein CASSFGGSEQYF.

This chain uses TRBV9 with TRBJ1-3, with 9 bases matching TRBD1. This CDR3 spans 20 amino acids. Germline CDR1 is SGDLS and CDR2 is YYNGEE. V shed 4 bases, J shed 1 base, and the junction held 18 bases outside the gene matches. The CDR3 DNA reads TGTGCCAGCAGCCCAGAAGGCACAGGGGGCGCCGAAAAGTCTGGAAACACCATATATTTT. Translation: CASSPEGTGGAEKSGNTIYF.